The present T cell receptor beta chain was sequenced within a study of T cell changes during pregnancy in multiple sclerosis. TCRdb's table, derived via immunoSEQ multiplex PCR, lists solely in-frame clones and lacks some. This table holds around 96,000 clones, 90% to 95% found once. The length of the CDR3 is 14 residues. Germline V gives CDR1 SGHTS, CDR2 YDEGEE. Trimming left V 0 bases short and J 0 bases short, with 6 bases between. This TCR was sampled from a female donor with multiple sclerosis, enrolled in a pregnancy study. The V and J genes are TRBV5-8 and TRBJ1-1; D not resolved. The starting material was peripheral blood, obtained in the third trimester of pregnancy. The CDR3 reads CASSLGQMNTEAFF. CDR3 in DNA: TGTGCCAGCAGCTTGGGGCAGATGAACACTGAAGCTTTCTTT.